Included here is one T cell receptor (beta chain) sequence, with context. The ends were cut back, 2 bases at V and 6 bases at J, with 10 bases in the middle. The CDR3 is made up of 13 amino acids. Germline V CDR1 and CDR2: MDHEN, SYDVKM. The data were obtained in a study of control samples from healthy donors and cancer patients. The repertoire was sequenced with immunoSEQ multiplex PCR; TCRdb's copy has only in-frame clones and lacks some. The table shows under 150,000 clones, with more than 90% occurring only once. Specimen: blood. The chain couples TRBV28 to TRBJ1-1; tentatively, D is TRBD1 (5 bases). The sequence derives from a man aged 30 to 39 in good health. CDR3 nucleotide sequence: TGTGCCAGCAGTTTACAGGGAGTCGCTGAAGCTTTCTTT. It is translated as CASSLQGVAEAFF.